These 27 T cell receptor beta chains originate from one sample sequenced in a study of blood T cell repertoires in COVID-19. Profiled with immunoSEQ multiplex PCR; TCRdb holds only in-frame clones, not every one. The table includes tens of thousands of clones, about 91% detected once. Material: peripheral blood. The receptors derive from a woman in her 30s in a cohort sampled during active COVID-19.

The chain is built from TRBV24-1 and TRBJ1-1; tentative D call: TRBD1 (5 bases). Trimming pared 8 bases from V and 0 bases from J, leaving 9 bases between. Germline CDR1 is KGHDR and CDR2 is SFDVKD. The CDR3 runs 13 residues. CDR3: CATKEGLNTEAFF. In DNA, the CDR3 is TGTGCCACCAAGGAGGGGCTGAACACTGAAGCTTTCTTT.

The chain links TRBV6-2 or TRBV6-3 to TRBJ2-3; a weak D match, TRBD2 (5 bases). The CDR3 has 16 residues. Trimming left V 5 bases short and J 8 bases short, with 23 bases between. CDR1 MNHEY and CDR2 SVGEGT come from the germline V gene. For the CDR3, the DNA is TGTGCCAGCAGTCCCACGGACCGGAGAATCGGAGGTACGCAGTATTTT. Its protein product is CASSPTDRRIGGTQYF.

This clone was counted once. The gene calls are TRBV10-1 and TRBJ2-7; 8 bases line up with TRBD1. Germline CDR1 reads WNHNN; CDR2 reads SYGVQD (reference sequence). The CDR3 length is 14 residues. Trimming cost V 6 bases and J 3 bases; bases outside gene matches: 7. Here the CDR3 reads CASSTGQGIYEQYF. CDR3 sequence (DNA): TGCGCCAGCAGCACCGGACAGGGAATCTACGAGCAGTACTTC.

The chain carries TRBV5-1 and TRBJ2-1; D perhaps matches TRBD2 (7 bases). This CDR3 is built from 19 residues. Germline V gives CDR1 SGHRS, CDR2 YFSETQ. The germline V and J ends were trimmed by 5 bases and 0 bases, with 24 bases remaining between them. The CDR3 spells CASRGGLGAPPSSYNEQFF. The CDR3 DNA reads TGCGCCAGCAGGGGGGGGCTGGGGGCACCCCCGAGCTCCTACAATGAGCAGTTCTTC.

V and J are TRBV15 and TRBJ2-1; D may be TRBD2 (6 bases). This CDR3 is 14 amino acids long. Germline V gives CDR1 LNHNV, CDR2 YYDKDF (reference sequence). Trimming shortened V by 8 bases and J by 2 bases, and 13 bases separated the two germline ends. CDR3 in amino acids: CATLRTKAYNEQFF. CDR3 sequence (DNA): TGTGCCACCCTCCGGACTAAGGCCTACAATGAGCAGTTCTTC.

V gene TRBV7-5 combines with J gene TRBJ2-2; the D call TRBD1 from the table was never checked on the DNA. TRBV7-5 constitutes a pseudogene. The CDR3 has 15 amino acids. The CDR3 here is CARSPQGKGTGELFF. CDR3 nucleotide sequence: TGTGCCAGAAGCCCACAGGGAAAGGGGACCGGGGAGCTGTTTTTT.

This clone was seen a single time. V and J are TRBV5-1 and TRBJ1-2; D is ambiguous. The length of the CDR3 is 15 residues. Trimming left V 4 bases short and J 6 bases short, with 19 bases between. Germline V gene data show CDR1 as SGHRS and CDR2 as YFSETQ. The CDR3 spells CASSLLENGLNGYTF. The CDR3 DNA sequence: TGCGCCAGCAGCCTTCTAGAAAATGGGTTAAATGGCTACACCTTC.

The gene calls are TRBV6-6 and TRBJ1-4; D is ambiguous. Germline V lookup: CDR1 MNHNY, CDR2 SVGAGI (reference sequence). The germline V and J ends were trimmed by 8 bases and 5 bases, with 9 bases remaining between them. The CDR3 has 12 residues. DNA for the CDR3: TGTGCCAGCGGGCCCCGAAATGAAAAACTGTTTTTT. The encoded protein is CASGPRNEKLFF.

This clone was recorded only once. V usage is TRBV6-5 and J usage is TRBJ1-6, with a weak D call TRBD1 (5 bases). CDR1 and CDR2 (germline): MNHEY, SVGAGI. The CDR3 is 15 amino acids. The V end was cut by 0 bases, the J end by 5 bases, with 8 bases between. This chain's CDR3 is CASSYSGGNNSPLHF. The CDR3 region has the DNA TGTGCCAGCAGTTACTCCGGGGGGAATAATTCACCCCTCCACTTT.

CDR3 DNA sequence: TGTGCCAGCCAAAAGGGGACAGGAGATGGCTACACCTTC. Protein: CASQKGTGDGYTF. The chain employs TRBV18 and TRBJ1-2; 8 bases align to TRBD1. There are 13 residues in the CDR3. V was pared by 8 bases and J by 6 bases, with 8 bases of the junction left unmatched. Germline values: CDR1 KGHSH, CDR2 LQKENI.

The rearrangement uses TRBV5-5 and TRBJ2-3; 7 positions match TRBD2. Germline assignment: CDR1 SGHKS and CDR2 YYEKEE (reference sequence). Trimming removed 3 bases from V and 2 bases from J; junction bases left unmatched: 6. This CDR3 region has 15 residues. The CDR3: CASSWGDYLTDTQYF. Written as DNA, the CDR3 is TGTGCCAGCAGCTGGGGGGACTACCTCACAGATACGCAGTATTTT.

V is TRBV5-1 and J is TRBJ1-4, with a tentative D call TRBD1 (6 bases). Germline V lookup: CDR1 SGHRS, CDR2 YFSETQ. The CDR3 sequence is 15 residues long. V lost 0 bases and J lost 4, with 10 bases in between. The chain's CDR3 is CASSLDRENNEKLFF. The CDR3 nucleotides read TGCGCCAGCAGCTTGGACAGGGAGAATAATGAAAAACTGTTTTTT.

V is TRBV5-1 and J is TRBJ2-1; 14 bases fit TRBD2. The ends lost 3 bases at V and 10 bases at J; junction bases unmatched: 9. The CDR3 totals 16 residues. The germline V gene encodes CDR1 SGHRS and CDR2 YFSETQ. CDR3 sequence reads: CASSSRSGTSGREQFF. CDR3 nucleotide sequence: TGCGCCAGCAGCTCGCGTTCCGGGACTAGCGGGAGAGAGCAGTTCTTC. The variable domain in full, with the rest retrieved from reference TRBV5-1 and TRBJ2-1, is KAGVTQTPRYLIKTRGQQVTLSCSPISGHRSVSWYQQTPGQGLQFLFEYFSETQRNKGNFPGRFSGRQFSNSRSEMNVSTLELGDSALYLCASSSRSGTSGREQFFGPGTRLTVL.

The chain recombines TRBV12-3 or TRBV12-4 with TRBJ2-3; TRBD1 aligns across 7 bases. This CDR3 comprises 12 residues. V lost 6 bases and J lost 10; bases outside the gene matches: 7. CDR3 amino acids: CASSVAGTAQYF. CDR3 coding DNA: TGTGCCAGCAGCGTAGCCGGGACAGCGCAGTATTTT.

This chain connects TRBV10-3 to TRBJ2-5, with a tentative D call TRBD2 (5 bases). This CDR3 comprises 15 residues. Germline assignment: CDR1 ENHRY and CDR2 SYGVKD. The V and J ends lost 2 bases and 6 bases respectively, with 16 bases between them. The DNA of the CDR3 is TGTGCCATCAGTGAGGGAAGGGAGTTGTTGAAGACCCAGTACTTC. Protein product: CAISEGRELLKTQYF.

The V gene is TRBV4-1, the J gene TRBJ2-2; 7 nucleotides line up with TRBD1. J was trimmed by 2 bases and V by 0 bases; bases with no gene match: 15. CDR3 length: 20 residues. In germline, CDR1 is MGHRA, CDR2 YSYEKL. CDR3 nucleotide sequence: TGCGCCAGCAGCCAAGAGAAGGGCCGTTACAGGGGCGCAAACACCGGGGAGCTGTTTTTT. It encodes CASSQEKGRYRGANTGELFF.

The chain couples TRBV11-3 to TRBJ2-1; D is perhaps TRBD1 (6 bases). The germline V and J ends were trimmed by 5 bases and 5 bases, with 13 bases remaining between them. The CDR3 has 14 amino acids. Germline V gene lookup returns CDR1 SGHNT and CDR2 YENEEA. CDR3 sequence reads: CASSLRDTNNEQFF. The CDR3 DNA follows: TGTGCCAGCAGCCTCCGGGACACTAACAATGAGCAGTTCTTC.

This clone was observed a few times. Mismatch with germline at one junction end may stem from a read error. The J gene is TRBJ2-7, the V gene TRBV7-7, with 7 positions matching TRBD1. CDR3 length: 15 amino acids. The germline V gene has CDR1 SSHAT and CDR2 FNYEAQ (reference sequence). The CDR3 nucleotides are TGTGCTAGCAGCTTAGCGCAGGGGACAGAACACGAGCAGTACTTC. Amino acids: CASSLAQGTEHEQYF.

This chain connects TRBV5-1 to TRBJ1-1; D remains ambiguous. The CDR3 is 12 residues long. The germline gives CDR1 SGHRS, CDR2 YFSETQ. V shed 5 bases and J shed 11 bases, with 16 bases lying between them. CDR3 DNA sequence: TGCGCCAGCAGAATTGAGCGGGAGATCGCTTTCTTT. This sequence encodes CASRIEREIAFF.

The V call is TRBV30, the J call TRBJ2-2; TRBD1 might be the D (5 bases). The CDR3 loop spans 18 amino acids. Germline CDR1 is GTSNPN and CDR2 is SVGIG (reference sequence). Trimming stripped 0 bases from V and 0 bases from J, with 17 bases between. This chain's CDR3 is CAWSVPMWTSSNTGELFF. CDR3 DNA: TGTGCCTGGAGTGTCCCGATGTGGACATCCTCGAACACCGGGGAGCTGTTTTTT.

The chain joins TRBV7-9 to TRBJ2-7, with D perhaps matching TRBD2 (6 bases). The germline CDR1 and CDR2 sequences are SEHNR and FQNEAQ (reference sequence). The CDR3 totals 15 residues. The V gene lost 0 bases and the J gene lost 1 base, with 10 bases spanning the gap. This chain's CDR3 is CASSLAGTVSYEQYF. CDR3 bases: TGTGCCAGCAGCTTAGCAGGGACTGTTTCCTACGAGCAGTACTTC.

The chain couples TRBV6-5 to TRBJ2-3; TRBD2 agrees at 10 bases. This CDR3 spans 16 amino acids. The V gene end was trimmed by 2 bases and the J gene end by 3 bases; junction bases not matched to a gene: 5. Germline V gene data show CDR1 as MNHEY and CDR2 as SVGAGI. As DNA, the CDR3 is TGTGCCAGCAGTTACGGAGCGGGAGGGCTGACAGATACGCAGTATTTT. This sequence encodes CASSYGAGGLTDTQYF.

V gene TRBV5-4 combines with J gene TRBJ2-1; 9 positions match TRBD2. Germline V gene sequence: CDR1 SGHNT, CDR2 YYREEE (reference sequence). V lost 4 bases to trimming and J lost 3 bases; unmatched junction nucleotides: 8. There are 16 residues in the CDR3. The CDR3 nucleotides read TGTGCCAGCAGCGCAGATAGCGGGAGTGGCTACAATGAGCAGTTCTTC. This gives the protein CASSADSGSGYNEQFF.

The chain recombines TRBV4-1 with TRBJ1-2, with 9 positions matching TRBD1. The germline V gene has CDR1 MGHRA and CDR2 YSYEKL. The CDR3 covers 15 residues. J gave up 1 base and V 2 bases, and 2 bases lay outside the gene matches. CDR3 nucleotide sequence: TGCGCCAGCAGCCAACGGGACAGGGTTAACTATGGCTACACCTTC. Its protein product is CASSQRDRVNYGYTF.

This rearrangement joins TRBV6-5 to TRBJ1-3, with D possibly matching TRBD1 (5 bases). The CDR3 is 15 amino acids. The V gene's germline CDR1 is MNHEY and CDR2 SVGAGI. Trimming removed 4 bases at V and 0 bases at J, with 10 bases between. CDR3 in DNA: TGTGCCAGCAGTTCCCACGGGGGCTCTGGAAACACCATATATTTT. It encodes CASSSHGGSGNTIYF.

The J gene is TRBJ2-2, the V gene TRBV6-6, with 12 bases matching TRBD2. The V gene's germline CDR1 is MNHNY and CDR2 SVGAGI (reference sequence). The trim removed 2 bases at V and 5 bases at J, leaving 3 bases unmatched. This CDR3 contains 16 residues. The CDR3 loop reads CASSYQTSGGTGELFF. The CDR3, as DNA: TGTGCCAGCAGTTACCAGACTAGCGGGGGAACCGGGGAGCTGTTTTTT.

The chain carries TRBV6-6 and TRBJ1-3, with TRBD1 identical over 8 bases. V was clipped by 6 bases and J by 3 bases; unmatched bases: 4. CDR3 length equals 14 residues. Per the germline V gene, CDR1 is MNHNY and CDR2 is SVGAGI (reference sequence). Here the CDR3 reads CASSTTGVGNTIYF. In nucleotides, the CDR3 is TGTGCCAGCAGCACGACAGGGGTTGGAAACACCATATATTTT.